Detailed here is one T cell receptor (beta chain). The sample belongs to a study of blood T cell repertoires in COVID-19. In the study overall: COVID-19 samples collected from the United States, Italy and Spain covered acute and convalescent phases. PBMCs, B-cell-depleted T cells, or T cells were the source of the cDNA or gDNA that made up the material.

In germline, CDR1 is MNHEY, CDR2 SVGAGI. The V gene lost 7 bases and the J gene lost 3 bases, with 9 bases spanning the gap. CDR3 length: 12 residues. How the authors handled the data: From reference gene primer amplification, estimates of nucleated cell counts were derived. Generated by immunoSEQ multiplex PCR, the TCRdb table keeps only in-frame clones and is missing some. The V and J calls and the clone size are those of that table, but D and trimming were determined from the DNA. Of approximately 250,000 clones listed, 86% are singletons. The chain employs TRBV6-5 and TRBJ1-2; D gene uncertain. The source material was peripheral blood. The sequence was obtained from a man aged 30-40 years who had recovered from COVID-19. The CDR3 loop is CASTSLYYGYTF. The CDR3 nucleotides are TGTGCCAGCACCAGTCTCTACTATGGCTACACCTTC.